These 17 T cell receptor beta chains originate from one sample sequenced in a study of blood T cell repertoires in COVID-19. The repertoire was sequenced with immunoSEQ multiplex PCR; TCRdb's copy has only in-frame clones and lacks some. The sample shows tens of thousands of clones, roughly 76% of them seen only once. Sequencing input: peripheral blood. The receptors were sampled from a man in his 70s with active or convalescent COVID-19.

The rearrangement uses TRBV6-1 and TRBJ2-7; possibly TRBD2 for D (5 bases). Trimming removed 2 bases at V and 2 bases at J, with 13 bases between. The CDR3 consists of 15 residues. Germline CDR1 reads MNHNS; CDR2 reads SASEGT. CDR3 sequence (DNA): TGTGCCAGCAGTGAAATGTCCGGGAACCCCTACGAGCAGTACTTC. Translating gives CASSEMSGNPYEQYF.

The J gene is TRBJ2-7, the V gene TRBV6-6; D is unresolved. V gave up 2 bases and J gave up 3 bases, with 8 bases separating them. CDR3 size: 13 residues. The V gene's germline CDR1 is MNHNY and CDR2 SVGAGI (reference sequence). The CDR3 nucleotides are TGTGCCAGCAGTTACCTCGTAAACTACGAGCAGTACTTC. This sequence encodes CASSYLVNYEQYF.

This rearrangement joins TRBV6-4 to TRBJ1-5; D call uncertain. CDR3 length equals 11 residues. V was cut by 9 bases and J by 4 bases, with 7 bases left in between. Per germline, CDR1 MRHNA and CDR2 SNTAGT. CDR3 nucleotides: TGTGCCAGTTCGGGGAATCAGCCCCAGCATTTT. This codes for CASSGNQPQHF.

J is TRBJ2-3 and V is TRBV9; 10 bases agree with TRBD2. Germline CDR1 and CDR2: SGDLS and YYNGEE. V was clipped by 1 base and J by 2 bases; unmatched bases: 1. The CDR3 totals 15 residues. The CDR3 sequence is CASSVSGGATDTQYF. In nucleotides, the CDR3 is TGTGCCAGCAGCGTAAGCGGGGGGGCCACAGATACGCAGTATTTT.

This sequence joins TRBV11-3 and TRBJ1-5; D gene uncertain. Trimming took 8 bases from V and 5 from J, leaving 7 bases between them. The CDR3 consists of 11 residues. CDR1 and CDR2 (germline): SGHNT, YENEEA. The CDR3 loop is CASEGYQPQHF. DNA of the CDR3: TGTGCCAGCGAGGGATATCAGCCCCAGCATTTT.

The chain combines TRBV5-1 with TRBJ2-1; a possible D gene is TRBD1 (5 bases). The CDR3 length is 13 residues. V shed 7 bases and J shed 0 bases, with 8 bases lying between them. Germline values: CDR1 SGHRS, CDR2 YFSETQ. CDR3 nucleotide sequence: TGCGCCAGCTACAGGAGCTCCTACAATGAGCAGTTCTTC. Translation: CASYRSSYNEQFF.

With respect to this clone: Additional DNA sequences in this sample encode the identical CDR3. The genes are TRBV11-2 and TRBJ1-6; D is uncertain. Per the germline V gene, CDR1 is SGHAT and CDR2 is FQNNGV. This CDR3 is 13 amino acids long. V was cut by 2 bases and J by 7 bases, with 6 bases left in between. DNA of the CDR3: TGTGCCAGCAGCTTATTGGAGAATTCACCCCTCCACTTT. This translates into CASSLLENSPLHF.

The CDR3 DNA is TGTGCCTGGAGCCGGGACAGGGTATCTTCTGGGGCCAACGTCCTGACTTTC. Translated, it gives CAWSRDRVSSGANVLTF. This chain uses TRBV30 with TRBJ2-6; TRBD1 aligns across 9 bases. This CDR3 spans 17 amino acids. Germline V lookup: CDR1 GTSNPN, CDR2 SVGIG (reference sequence). V lost 3 bases, J lost 1 base, and 7 bases stayed unmatched. Looking up the rest from reference TRBV30 and TRBJ2-6 gives the full variable domain: SQTIHQWPATLVQPVGSPLSLECTVEGTSNPNLYWYRQAAGRGLQLLFYSVGIGQISSEVPQNLSASRPQDRQFILSSKKLLLSDSGFYLCAWSRDRVSSGANVLTFGAGSRLTVL.

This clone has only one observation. CDR3 region: CASRKGANQYEQFF. The CDR3 DNA reads TGTGCCAGCAGAAAGGGGGCTAATCAATATGAGCAGTTCTTC. This chain links TRBV11-2 with TRBJ2-1, with TRBD1 matching over 7 bases. Per the germline V gene, CDR1 is SGHAT and CDR2 is FQNNGV. The CDR3 extends over 14 amino acids. J gave up 8 bases and V 6 bases, and 10 bases lay outside the gene matches.

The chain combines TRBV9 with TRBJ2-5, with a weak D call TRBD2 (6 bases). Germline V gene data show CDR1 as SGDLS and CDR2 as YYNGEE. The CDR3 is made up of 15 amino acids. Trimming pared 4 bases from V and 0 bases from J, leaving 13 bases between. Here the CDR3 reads CASSKGRGYQETQYF. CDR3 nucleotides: TGTGCCAGCAGCAAGGGACGGGGGTACCAAGAGACCCAGTACTTC.

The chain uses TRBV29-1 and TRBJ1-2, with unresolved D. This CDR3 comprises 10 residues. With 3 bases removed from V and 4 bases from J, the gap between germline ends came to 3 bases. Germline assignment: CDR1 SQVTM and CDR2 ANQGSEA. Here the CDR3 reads CSVDIYGYTF. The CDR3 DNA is TGCAGCGTTGACATCTATGGCTACACCTTC. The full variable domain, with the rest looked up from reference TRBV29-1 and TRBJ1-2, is SAVISQKPSRDICQRGTSLTIQCQVDSQVTMMFWYRQQPGQSLTLIATANQGSEATYESGFVIDKFPISRPNLTFSTLTVSNMSPEDSSIYLCSVDIYGYTFGSGTRLTVV.

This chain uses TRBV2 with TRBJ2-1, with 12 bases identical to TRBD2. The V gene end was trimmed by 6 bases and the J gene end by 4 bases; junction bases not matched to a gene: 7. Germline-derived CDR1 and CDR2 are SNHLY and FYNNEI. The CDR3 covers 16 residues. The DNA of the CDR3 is TGTGCCAGCAGCGCACTAGCGGGGGGCCCATACAATGAGCAGTTCTTC. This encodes CASSALAGGPYNEQFF. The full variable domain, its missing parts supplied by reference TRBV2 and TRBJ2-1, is EPEVTQTPSHQVTQMGQEVILRCVPISNHLYFYWYRQILGQKVEFLVSFYNNEISEKSEIFDDQFSVERPDGSNFTLKIRSTKLEDSAMYFCASSALAGGPYNEQFFGPGTRLTVL.

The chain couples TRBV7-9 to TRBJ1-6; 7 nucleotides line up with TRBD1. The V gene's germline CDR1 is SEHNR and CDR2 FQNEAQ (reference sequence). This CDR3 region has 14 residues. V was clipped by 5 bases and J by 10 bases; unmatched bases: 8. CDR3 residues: CASSPQGGGSPLHF. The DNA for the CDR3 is TGTGCCAGCAGCCCCCAGGGGGGAGGCTCACCCCTCCACTTT.

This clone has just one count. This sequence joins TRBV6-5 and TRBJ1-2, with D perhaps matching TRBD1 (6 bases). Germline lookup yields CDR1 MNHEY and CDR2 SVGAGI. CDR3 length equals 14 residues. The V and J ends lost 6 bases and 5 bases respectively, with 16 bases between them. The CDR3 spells CASSGQRNLYGYTF. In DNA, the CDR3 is TGTGCCAGCAGCGGACAGAGGAACTTATATGGCTACACCTTC.

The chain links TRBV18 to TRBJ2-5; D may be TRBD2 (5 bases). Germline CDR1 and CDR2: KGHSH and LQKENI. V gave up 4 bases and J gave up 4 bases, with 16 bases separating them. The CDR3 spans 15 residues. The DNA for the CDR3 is TGTGCCAGCTCACTAAAAGGGAGCCCCCTAGAGACCCAGTACTTC. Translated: CASSLKGSPLETQYF.

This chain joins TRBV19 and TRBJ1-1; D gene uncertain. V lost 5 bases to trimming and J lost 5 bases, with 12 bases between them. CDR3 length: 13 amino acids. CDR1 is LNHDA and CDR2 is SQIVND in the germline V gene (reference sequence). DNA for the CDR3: TGTGCCAGTAGTGCTTACTCCGGGACTGAAGCTTTCTTT. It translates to CASSAYSGTEAFF.

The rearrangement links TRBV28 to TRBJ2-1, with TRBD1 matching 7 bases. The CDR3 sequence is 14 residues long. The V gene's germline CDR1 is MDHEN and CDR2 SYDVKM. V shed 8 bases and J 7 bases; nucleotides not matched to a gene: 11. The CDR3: CASRQGSSQNEQFF. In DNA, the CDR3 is TGTGCCAGCCGACAGGGTTCTTCACAGAATGAGCAGTTCTTC.